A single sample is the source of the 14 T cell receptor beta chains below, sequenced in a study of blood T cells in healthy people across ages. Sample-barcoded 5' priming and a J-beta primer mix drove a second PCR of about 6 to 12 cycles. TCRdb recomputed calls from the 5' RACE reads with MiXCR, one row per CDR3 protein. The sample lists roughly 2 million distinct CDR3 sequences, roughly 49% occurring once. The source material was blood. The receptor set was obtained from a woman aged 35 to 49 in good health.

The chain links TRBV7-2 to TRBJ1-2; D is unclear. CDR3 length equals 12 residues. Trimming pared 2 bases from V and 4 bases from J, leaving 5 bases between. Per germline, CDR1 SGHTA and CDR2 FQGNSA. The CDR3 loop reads CASSLQFYGYTF. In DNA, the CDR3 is TGTGCCAGCAGCTTACAGTTCTATGGCTACACCTTC. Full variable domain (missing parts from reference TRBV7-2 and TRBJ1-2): GAGVSQSPSNKVTEKGKDVELRCDPISGHTALYWYRQSLGQGLEFLIYFQGNSAPDKSGLPSDRFSAERTGGSVSTLTIQRTQQEDSAVYLCASSLQFYGYTFGSGTRLTVV.

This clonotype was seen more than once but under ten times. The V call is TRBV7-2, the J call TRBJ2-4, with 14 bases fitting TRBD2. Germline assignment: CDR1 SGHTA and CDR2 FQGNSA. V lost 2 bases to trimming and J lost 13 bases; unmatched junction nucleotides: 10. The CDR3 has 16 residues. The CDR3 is CASSLRLAGGPYEQYF. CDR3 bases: TGTGCCAGCAGCTTAAGACTAGCGGGGGGGCCGTATGAGCAGTACTTC. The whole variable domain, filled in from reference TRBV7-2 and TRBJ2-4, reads GAGVSQSPSNKVTEKGKDVELRCDPISGHTALYWYRQSLGQGLEFLIYFQGNSAPDKSGLPSDRFSAERTGGSVSTLTIQRTQQEDSAVYLCASSLRLAGGPYEQYFGAGTRLSVL.

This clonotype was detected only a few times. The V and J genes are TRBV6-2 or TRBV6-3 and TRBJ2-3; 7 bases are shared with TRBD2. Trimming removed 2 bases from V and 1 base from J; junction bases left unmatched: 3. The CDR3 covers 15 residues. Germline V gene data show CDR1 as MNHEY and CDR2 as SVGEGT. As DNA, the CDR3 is TGTGCCAGCAGTTACAACGGACTAGGCACAGATACGCAGTATTTT. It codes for CASSYNGLGTDTQYF.

The CDR3 region has the DNA TGTGCCAGCAGTTTAGGAAGTCCTAACAATGAGCAGTACTTC. Translating gives CASSLGSPNNEQYF. The chain couples TRBV12-3 or TRBV12-4 to TRBJ2-1; D not resolved. The end of the DNA fits TRBJ2-7 better, so the J call may be wrong. The CDR3 is made up of 14 amino acids.

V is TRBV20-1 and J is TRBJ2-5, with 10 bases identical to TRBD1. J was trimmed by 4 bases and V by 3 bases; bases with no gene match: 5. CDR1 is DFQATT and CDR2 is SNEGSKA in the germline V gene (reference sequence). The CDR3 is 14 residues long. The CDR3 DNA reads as TGCAGTGCTAGCCCGGGACAGGGGAGAGAGACCCAGTACTTC. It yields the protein CSASPGQGRETQYF.

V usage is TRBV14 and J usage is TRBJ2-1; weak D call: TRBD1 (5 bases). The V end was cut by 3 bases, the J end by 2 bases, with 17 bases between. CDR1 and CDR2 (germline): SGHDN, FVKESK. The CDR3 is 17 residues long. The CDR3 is CASSHRWLGLAYNEQFF. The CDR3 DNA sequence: TGTGCCAGCAGCCATCGTTGGTTGGGGCTTGCCTACAATGAGCAGTTCTTC.

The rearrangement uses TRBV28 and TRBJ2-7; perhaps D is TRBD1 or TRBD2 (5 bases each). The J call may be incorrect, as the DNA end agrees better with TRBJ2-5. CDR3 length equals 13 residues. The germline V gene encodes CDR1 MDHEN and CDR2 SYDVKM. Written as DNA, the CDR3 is TGTGCCAGCCTCCCAGGGACCCGGGAGACCCAGTACTTC. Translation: CASLPGTRETQYF.

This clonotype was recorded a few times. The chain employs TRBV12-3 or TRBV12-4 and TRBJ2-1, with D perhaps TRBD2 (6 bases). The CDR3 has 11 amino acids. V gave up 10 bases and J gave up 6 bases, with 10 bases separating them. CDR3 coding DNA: TGTGCCACCCGGAGGGTCAATGAGCAGTTCTTC. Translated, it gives CATRRVNEQFF.

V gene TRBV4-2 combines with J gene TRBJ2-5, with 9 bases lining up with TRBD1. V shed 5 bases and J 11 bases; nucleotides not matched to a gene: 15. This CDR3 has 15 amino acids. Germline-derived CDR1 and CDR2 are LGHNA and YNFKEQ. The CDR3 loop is CASSFRDRDANEQYF. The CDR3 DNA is TGTGCCAGCAGCTTCCGGGACAGGGACGCCAATGAGCAGTACTTC.

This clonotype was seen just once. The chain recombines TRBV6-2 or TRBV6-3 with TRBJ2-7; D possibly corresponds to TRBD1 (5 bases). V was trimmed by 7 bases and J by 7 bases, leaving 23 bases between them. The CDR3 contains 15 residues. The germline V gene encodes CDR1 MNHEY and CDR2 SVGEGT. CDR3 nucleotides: TGTGCCAGCAAGGCCGACAGCTTCTCCTACAATGAGCAGTACTTC. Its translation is CASKADSFSYNEQYF.

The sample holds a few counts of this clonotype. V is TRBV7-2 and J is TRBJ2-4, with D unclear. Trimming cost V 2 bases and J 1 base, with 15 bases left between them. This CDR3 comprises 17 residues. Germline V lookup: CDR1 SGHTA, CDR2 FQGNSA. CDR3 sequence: CASSLNEYGGAKNIQYF. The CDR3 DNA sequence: TGTGCCAGCAGCTTAAACGAGTACGGTGGGGCCAAAAACATTCAGTACTTC.

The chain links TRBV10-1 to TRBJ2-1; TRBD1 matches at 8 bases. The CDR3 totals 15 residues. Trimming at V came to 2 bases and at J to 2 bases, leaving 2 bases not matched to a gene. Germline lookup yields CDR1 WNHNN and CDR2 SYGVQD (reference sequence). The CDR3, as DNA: TGCGCCAGCAGTGAGCCAGGGGGCACCTACAATGAGCAGTTCTTC. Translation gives CASSEPGGTYNEQFF.

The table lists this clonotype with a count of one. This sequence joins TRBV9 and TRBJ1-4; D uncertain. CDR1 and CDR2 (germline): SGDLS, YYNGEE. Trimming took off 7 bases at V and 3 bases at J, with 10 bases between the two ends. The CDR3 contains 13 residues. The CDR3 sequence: CASPNGSNEKLFF. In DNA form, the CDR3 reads TGTGCCAGCCCGAACGGGTCTAATGAAAAACTGTTTTTT.

The CDR3 reads CASSLASSYTQYF. CDR3 nucleotide sequence: TGTGCCAGCAGTCTCGCTTCTAGTTATACGCAGTATTTT. The chain recombines TRBV3-1 with TRBJ2-3; D not resolved. The length of the CDR3 is 13 residues. Trimming stripped 6 bases from V and 7 bases from J, with 14 bases between. Germline V gives CDR1 LGHDT, CDR2 YNNKEL (reference sequence).